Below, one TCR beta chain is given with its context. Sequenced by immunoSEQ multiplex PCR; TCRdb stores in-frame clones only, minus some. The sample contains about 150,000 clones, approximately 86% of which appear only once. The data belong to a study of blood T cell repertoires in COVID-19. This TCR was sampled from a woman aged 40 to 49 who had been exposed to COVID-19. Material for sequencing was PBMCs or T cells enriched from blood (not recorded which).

This chain's CDR3 is CASSPRLAAYNEQFF. CDR3 sequence (DNA): TGTGCCAGCAGCCCTAGACTAGCGGCCTACAATGAGCAGTTCTTC. The rearrangement links TRBV9 to TRBJ2-1, with 9 bases that match TRBD2. Germline CDR1 and CDR2: SGDLS and YYNGEE. The CDR3 is made up of 15 amino acids. V trimming: 4 bases; J trimming: 2 bases; junction bases outside the gene matches: 4.